This T cell receptor (beta chain) came from a study of T cell repertoires in cytomegalovirus infection. Study at large: CMV infection together with matching HLA type was indicated by public TCR beta signatures.

TCRdb re-called the reads with MiXCR, one entry per CDR3 protein. The sample holds some 920,000 distinct CDR3 sequences; around 32% are singletons and the top ten take 10% to 15%. Note on this clonotype: The antigen is not known.

This CDR3 spans 17 amino acids. Germline V CDR1 and CDR2: SGHVT, SQSDAQ. V shed 5 bases, J shed 6 bases, and the junction held 13 bases outside the gene matches. The sample here was cultured CD8+ T cells from PBMCs, taken from culture after CMV antigen stimulation. V usage is TRBV7-4 and J usage is TRBJ1-6; 7 bases align to TRBD1. The clonotype originates from a human donor in good health (CMV status not recorded). Some clones in this sample may be carry-over from other donors' samples. CDR3 coding DNA: TGTGCCAGCAGCGGGTCAAGTCTGGGACAGAGTAATTCACCCCTCCACTTT. Residues: CASSGSSLGQSNSPLHF.